This T cell receptor (beta chain) comes out of a study of blood T cell repertoires in COVID-19 (dated by TCRdb to 2018 to 2021). Concerning the study at large: Collaborator samples came from the United States, Italy and Spain and covered acute and convalescent phases of COVID-19. The prospective study material was composed of cDNA or gDNA derived from T cells, B-cell-depleted T cells, or PBMCs. Deeply sampled blood TCRbeta repertoires from subjects exposed to, actively infected with, or recovered from COVID-19 were included in the dataset. A freely available public database, intended as a resource for researchers studying the immune response to SARS-CoV-2, is where the repertoires were released. The samples were drawn from the first 160 participants of the ongoing ImmuneRACE study and from 1,254 subjects provided by 6 global collaborators. Sample metadata almost always included a de-identified subject ID, COVID-19 status, age in years and sex. Where available, HLA class I and class II types were obtained from metadata supplied by the sample provider rather than from assay-based typing. Overall results and qualifications from the work: How much clinical and demographic metadata was included differed by source and by participant, and the metadata was provided uncurated.

To note about this clone: Its antigen is not yet known. The record has no base qualities; no much larger clone is one base away.

From V the trimming removes 4 bases and from J it removes 6 bases, while the gene matches leave 14 bases of the junction unaccounted for. CDR1 and CDR2, looked up from the germline V gene, are MNHEY and SVGAGI. The CDR3 goes from the cysteine to the phenylalanine over 16 residues. Of all the DNA, just the CDR3 is kept, 48 bases in frame from base 1. The immunoSEQ Assay, a bias-controlled multiplex PCR, was used to amplify TCRbeta CDR3 regions from genomic DNA. Regarding the original processing steps: The number of nucleated cells in each sample was estimated from the amplification of reference gene primers within the assay. To quantify the absolute abundance of each unique TCRbeta CDR3 rearrangement, sequence reads were collapsed and filtered. Productive Simpson clonality was computed per sample as the square root of Simpson's diversity index over productive rearrangements. Here the immuneACCESS table is served through TCRdb, limited to in-frame sequences with V and J called. Missing clones are a known gap in these copies; in checked studies unresolved V genes cover under half, and the rest lacks a known reason. V, J and clone size reflect that table, while D and trimming were determined from the DNA. The sample includes over 200,000 clones, with approximately 90% observed a single time. Approximately 2% of the sample is in the top ten clones.

Samples from volunteer blood donors who had recovered from COVID-19 were contributed by a second Seattle source. Whole blood was collected in K2EDTA tubes by collaborating institutions according to the institutions' own protocols. For TCRbeta analysis, collaborators shipped samples as frozen whole blood, isolated PBMCs, or DNA extracted from either of those sample types. This receptor was obtained from a man aged 25-45 years who had recovered from COVID-19. The rearranged chain carries TRBV6-5 and TRBJ1-2, and 7 junctional nucleotides match TRBD1. The specimen was peripheral blood. The nucleotide sequence is given as TGTGCCAGCAGTTCGGCCGCTGCGACAGGGTGGGATGGCTACACCTTC. The resulting protein is CASSSAAATGWDGYTF.